These 23 T cell receptor beta chains share one sample of origin, sequenced in a study of cytomegalovirus exposure and HLA in healthy donors (dated by TCRdb to the late 2010s). Library method: the immunoSEQ multiplex PCR assay. The multiplex PCR relied on a mix of 60 forward primers for TCR Vbeta segments and 13 reverse primers for TCR Jbeta segments. TCRdb limited this immuneACCESS table to in-frame rearrangements with V and J called. A share of clones is missing; checked studies link under half to unresolved V genes, and the rest is unexplained. The sample contains approximately 160,000 clones, about 71% of them found a single time. 1.1% to 1.5% of the sample rests with the top ten. Sequenced: PBMCs. The receptor set was obtained from a middle-aged man in good health and CMV-seronegative.

The CDR3 region has the DNA TGTGCCAGCAGCTTGGCCGGAGGGCAGAACACTGAAGCTTTCTTT. It encodes CASSLAGGQNTEAFF. The rearrangement uses TRBV5-5 and TRBJ1-1; D remains ambiguous. Between the trimmed V and J ends, which lost 0 bases and 1 base, there was a span of 10 bases. The CDR3 has 15 amino acids. The germline V gene has CDR1 SGHKS and CDR2 YYEKEE (reference sequence).

This chain connects TRBV6-1 to TRBJ1-5; TRBD1 might be the D (5 bases). The germline V gene has CDR1 MNHNS and CDR2 SASEGT. The V end lost 8 bases, the J end lost 0 bases, and 8 bases lay between the germline ends. CDR3 length: 13 amino acids. The CDR3 DNA reads TGTGCCAGCGGGGGGTATAGCAATCAGCCCCAGCATTTT. This translates into CASGGYSNQPQHF.

The V gene is TRBV5-1, the J gene TRBJ2-2; a possible D gene is TRBD2 (6 bases). V was cut by 4 bases and J by 4 bases, with 17 bases left in between. The CDR3 has 16 amino acids. Germline V gene lookup returns CDR1 SGHRS and CDR2 YFSETQ. The CDR3, as DNA: TGCGCCAGCAGCATCCCCCTTAGCGGATTCACCGGGGAGCTGTTTTTT. This translates into CASSIPLSGFTGELFF.

This clone was counted a few times. The chain joins TRBV6-6 to TRBJ2-2; TRBD2 is a possible D gene (6 bases). This CDR3 has 14 residues. V was clipped by 6 bases and J by 1 base, with 9 bases between them. Germline CDR1 reads MNHNY; CDR2 reads SVGAGI (reference sequence). CDR3 sequence (DNA): TGTGCCAGCAGGGGTAGCGGGAACACCGGGGAGCTGTTTTTT. As protein: CASRGSGNTGELFF.

The V gene is TRBV10-3, the J gene TRBJ1-5, with TRBD1 matching 7 bases. Losses at the gene ends were 2 bases for V and 7 bases for J; bases not matched to a gene: 5. Germline values: CDR1 ENHRY, CDR2 SYGVKD. This CDR3 has 14 amino acids. This chain's CDR3 is CAISEVGQPQPQHF. CDR3 DNA: TGTGCCATCAGTGAGGTGGGACAGCCCCAGCCCCAGCATTTT.

The J gene is TRBJ2-3, the V gene TRBV7-2; the match to TRBD2 covers 12 bases. Germline lookup yields CDR1 SGHTA and CDR2 FQGNSA. Trimming at V came to 0 bases and at J to 5 bases, leaving 6 bases not matched to a gene. The CDR3 contains 17 residues. The CDR3, as DNA: TGTGCCAGCAGCTTAGCACCTAGCGGGGGGGGCGAAGATACGCAGTATTTT. Translation gives CASSLAPSGGGEDTQYF. Full variable domain (outside the CDR3, taken from reference TRBV7-2 and TRBJ2-3): GAGVSQSPSNKVTEKGKDVELRCDPISGHTALYWYRQSLGQGLEFLIYFQGNSAPDKSGLPSDRFSAERTGGSVSTLTIQRTQQEDSAVYLCASSLAPSGGGEDTQYFGPGTRLTVL.

This chain joins TRBV7-8 and TRBJ1-5; D possibly corresponds to TRBD1 (6 bases). Per germline, CDR1 SGHVS and CDR2 FQNEAQ. Trimming cost V 5 bases and J 5 bases, with 25 bases left between them. The CDR3 is made up of 18 amino acids. The CDR3 sequence is CASSPRTARVGSDQPQHF. In DNA, the CDR3 is TGTGCCAGCAGCCCACGGACAGCCAGGGTGGGATCCGATCAGCCCCAGCATTTT.

This clone occurred a few times. V and J are TRBV2 and TRBJ2-7, with 14 bases identical to TRBD2. CDR3 length: 15 residues. Germline loops: CDR1 SNHLY, CDR2 FYNNEI. Trimming at V came to 8 bases and at J to 4 bases, leaving 7 bases not matched to a gene. The CDR3 loop is CASRQRTSGGYEQYF. CDR3 bases: TGTGCCAGCCGACAAAGGACTAGCGGGGGGTACGAGCAGTACTTC.

This clone came up a few times. The V gene is TRBV28, the J gene TRBJ2-7; 8 nucleotides agree with TRBD1. V was pared by 8 bases and J by 4 bases, with 13 bases of the junction left unmatched. There are 15 residues in the CDR3. Per the germline V gene, CDR1 is MDHEN and CDR2 is SYDVKM. Here the CDR3 reads CASVSTGATRYEQYF. As DNA, the CDR3 is TGTGCCAGCGTTTCGACAGGGGCTACTCGGTACGAGCAGTACTTC. The full variable domain, with the rest looked up from reference TRBV28 and TRBJ2-7, is DVKVTQSSRYLVKRTGEKVFLECVQDMDHENMFWYRQDPGLGLRLIYFSYDVKMKEKGDIPEGYSVSREKKERFSLILESASTNQTSMYLCASVSTGATRYEQYFGPGTRLTVT.

The gene calls are TRBV6-1 and TRBJ2-3, with a tentative D call TRBD1 (6 bases). CDR3 length: 15 amino acids. The V gene lost 5 bases and the J gene lost 4 bases, with 16 bases spanning the gap. CDR1 is MNHNS, CDR2 SASEGT, per germline. CDR3 nucleotide sequence: TGTGCCAGCAGTCCTAGGCCTGGGGGCCCAGATACGCAGTATTTT. Translating it yields CASSPRPGGPDTQYF.

The CDR3, as DNA: TGTGCCAGCAGTGCAGGGGTTAAGACAGATACGCAGTATTTT. It translates to CASSAGVKTDTQYF. This rearrangement joins TRBV27 to TRBJ2-3, with D maybe TRBD1 (6 bases). The CDR3 is made up of 14 amino acids. V lost 5 bases to trimming and J lost 3 bases, with 12 bases between them. The V gene's germline CDR1 is MNHEY and CDR2 SMNVEV (reference sequence).

This sequence joins TRBV28 and TRBJ1-5; D remains unclear. Germline values: CDR1 MDHEN, CDR2 SYDVKM. V lost 7 bases to trimming and J lost 2 bases, with 15 bases between them. The length of the CDR3 is 15 residues. Written as DNA, the CDR3 is TGTGCCAGCATACAAATTGGTGCGGGCAATCAGCCCCAGCATTTT. Its translation is CASIQIGAGNQPQHF.

This chain links TRBV5-4 with TRBJ1-2, with TRBD1 identical over 8 bases. The CDR3 length is 14 residues. The germline V gene encodes CDR1 SGHNT and CDR2 YYREEE (reference sequence). J gave up 2 bases and V 4 bases, and 4 bases lay outside the gene matches. CDR3 protein: CASSRGDRNYGYTF. For the CDR3, the DNA is TGTGCCAGCAGCCGGGGGGACAGGAACTATGGCTACACCTTC.

The V call is TRBV7-2, the J call TRBJ2-7; no clear D gene. Trimming took off 4 bases at V and 2 bases at J, with 15 bases between the two ends. This CDR3 is 15 amino acids long. CDR1 and CDR2 from the germline V gene are SGHTA and FQGNSA. CDR3 residues: CASSSPPTATYEQYF. The CDR3 coding sequence is TGTGCCAGCAGCTCCCCCCCGACTGCCACCTACGAGCAGTACTTC.

This clone was detected only a few times. The CDR3 DNA reads as TGCAGCGTTGTGGGGGGGGTCCAAGAGACCCAGTACTTC. Its protein is CSVVGGVQETQYF. The J gene is TRBJ2-5, the V gene TRBV29-1, with TRBD2 matching over 7 bases. V shed 4 bases and J 1 base; nucleotides not matched to a gene: 3. CDR1 and CDR2 from the germline V gene are SQVTM and ANQGSEA. The CDR3 has 13 amino acids.

This chain uses TRBV18 with TRBJ1-6, with TRBD1 matching over 8 bases. V was pared by 3 bases and J by 7 bases, with 5 bases of the junction left unmatched. The germline gives CDR1 KGHSH, CDR2 LQKENI. This CDR3 is 15 amino acids long. This chain's CDR3 is CASSPRQGQNSPLHF. The CDR3 nucleotides are TGTGCCAGCTCACCCCGACAGGGGCAGAATTCACCCCTCCACTTT.

V is TRBV6-1 and J is TRBJ1-4; 7 positions match TRBD1. CDR3 length: 15 residues. V gave up 3 bases and J gave up 4 bases; unmatched junction bases: 5. In germline, CDR1 is MNHNS, CDR2 SASEGT. CDR3 sequence reads: CASSDRQGFNEKLFF. In DNA, the CDR3 is TGTGCCAGCAGTGACCGACAGGGTTTTAATGAAAAACTGTTTTTT.

This clone was observed a handful of times. The V call is TRBV2, the J call TRBJ1-5; D may be TRBD1 (6 bases). The germline V gene has CDR1 SNHLY and CDR2 FYNNEI. Trimming cost V 1 base and J 0 bases, with 7 bases left between them. The CDR3 loop spans 15 amino acids. The DNA for the CDR3 is TGTGCCAGCAGTGAAGGGGGGCTTAGCAATCAGCCCCAGCATTTT. Translating it yields CASSEGGLSNQPQHF. The variable domain in full, completed from reference TRBV2 and TRBJ1-5, reads EPEVTQTPSHQVTQMGQEVILRCVPISNHLYFYWYRQILGQKVEFLVSFYNNEISEKSEIFDDQFSVERPDGSNFTLKIRSTKLEDSAMYFCASSEGGLSNQPQHFGDGTRLSIL.

The chain carries TRBV9 and TRBJ1-5; weak D call: TRBD1 (6 bases). Germline assignment: CDR1 SGDLS and CDR2 YYNGEE. V was trimmed by 3 bases and J by 4 bases, leaving 11 bases between them. CDR3 size: 14 residues. Here the CDR3 DNA reads TGTGCCAGCAGCGCCAGGGGTGGGAATCAGCCCCAGCATTTT. This gives the protein CASSARGGNQPQHF.

This CDR3 reads CASSLVTGGTDTQYF. CDR3 sequence (DNA): TGTGCCAGCAGCTTAGTCACAGGGGGGACAGATACGCAGTATTTT. The chain couples TRBV11-2 to TRBJ2-3; 8 nucleotides align to TRBD1. The CDR3 length is 15 residues. Germline lookup yields CDR1 SGHAT and CDR2 FQNNGV. V was clipped by 1 base and J by 3 bases; unmatched bases: 3.

This clone turned up a few times. J is TRBJ2-1 and V is TRBV4-3; 9 bases are shared with TRBD2. The CDR3 covers 13 residues. V dropped 3 bases and J dropped 9; count of bases not matched to a gene: 3. Germline V gene data show CDR1 as LGHNA and CDR2 as YSLEER. The DNA for the CDR3 is TGCGCCAGCAGCCAGCGGGGGGGCACTGAGCAGTTCTTC. Its protein is CASSQRGGTEQFF.

The gene calls are TRBV28 and TRBJ1-5, with D possibly matching TRBD1 (5 bases). Germline lookup yields CDR1 MDHEN and CDR2 SYDVKM. The CDR3 runs 15 residues. V dropped 5 bases and J dropped 5 bases, with 16 bases sitting between them. The CDR3 DNA follows: TGTGCCAGCAGTCTCCCGCCCGGGGGGTATCAGCCCCAGCATTTT. Encoded protein: CASSLPPGGYQPQHF.

This clone has a single count. The rearrangement joins TRBV15 to TRBJ2-1, with 8 bases fitting TRBD1. V lost 0 bases to trimming and J lost 9 bases; unmatched junction nucleotides: 4. The CDR3 covers 14 residues. Germline values: CDR1 LNHNV, CDR2 YYDKDF (reference sequence). The chain's CDR3 is CATSRDPGGSEQFF. CDR3 sequence (DNA): TGTGCCACCAGCAGAGACCCAGGGGGCAGTGAGCAGTTCTTC.